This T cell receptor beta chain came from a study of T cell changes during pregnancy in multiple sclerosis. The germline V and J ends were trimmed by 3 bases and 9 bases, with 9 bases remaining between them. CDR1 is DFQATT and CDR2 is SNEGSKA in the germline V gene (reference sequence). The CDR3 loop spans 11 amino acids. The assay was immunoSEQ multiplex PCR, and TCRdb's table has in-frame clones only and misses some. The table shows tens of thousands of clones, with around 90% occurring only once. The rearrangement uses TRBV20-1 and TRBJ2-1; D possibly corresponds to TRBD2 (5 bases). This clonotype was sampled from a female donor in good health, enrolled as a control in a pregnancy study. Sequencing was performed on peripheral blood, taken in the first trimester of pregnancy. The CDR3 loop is CSASGEGEQFF. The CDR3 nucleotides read TGCAGTGCTAGCGGCGAGGGTGAGCAGTTCTTC.